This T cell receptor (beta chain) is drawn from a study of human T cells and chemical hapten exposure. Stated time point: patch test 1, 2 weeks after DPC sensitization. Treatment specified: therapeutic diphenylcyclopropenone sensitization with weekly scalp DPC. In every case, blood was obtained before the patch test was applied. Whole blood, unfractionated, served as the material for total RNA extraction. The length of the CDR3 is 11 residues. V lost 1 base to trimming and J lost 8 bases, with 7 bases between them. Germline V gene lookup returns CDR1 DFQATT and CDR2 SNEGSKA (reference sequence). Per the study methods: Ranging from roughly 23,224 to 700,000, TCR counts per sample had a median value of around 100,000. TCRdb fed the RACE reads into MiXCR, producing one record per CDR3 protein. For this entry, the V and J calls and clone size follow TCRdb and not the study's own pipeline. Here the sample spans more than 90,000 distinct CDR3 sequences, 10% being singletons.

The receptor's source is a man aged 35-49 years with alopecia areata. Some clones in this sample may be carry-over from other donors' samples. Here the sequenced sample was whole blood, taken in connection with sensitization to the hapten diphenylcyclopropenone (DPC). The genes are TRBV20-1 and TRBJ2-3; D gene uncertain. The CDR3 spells CSARGDGTQYF. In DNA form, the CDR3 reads TGCAGTGCTAGAGGGGATGGTACGCAGTATTTT.